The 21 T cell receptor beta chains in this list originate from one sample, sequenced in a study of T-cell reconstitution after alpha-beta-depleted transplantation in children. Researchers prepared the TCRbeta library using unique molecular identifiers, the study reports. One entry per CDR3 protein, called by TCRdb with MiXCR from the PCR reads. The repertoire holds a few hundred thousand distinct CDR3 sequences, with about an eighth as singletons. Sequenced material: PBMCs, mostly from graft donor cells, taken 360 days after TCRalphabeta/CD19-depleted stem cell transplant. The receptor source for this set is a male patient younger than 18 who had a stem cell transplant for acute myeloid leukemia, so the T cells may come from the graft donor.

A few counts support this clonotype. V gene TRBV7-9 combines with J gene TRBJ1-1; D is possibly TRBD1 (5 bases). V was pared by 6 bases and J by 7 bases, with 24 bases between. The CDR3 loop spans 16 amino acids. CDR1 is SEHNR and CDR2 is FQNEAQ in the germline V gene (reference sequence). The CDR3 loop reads CASRTRPGDGWVEAFF. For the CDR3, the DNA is TGTGCCAGCAGAACCCGCCCGGGGGACGGATGGGTTGAAGCTTTCTTT.

CDR3 protein: CASSTPLRDFNLYNEQFF. CDR3 nucleotide sequence: TGTGCCAGCAGCACCCCTCTCCGGGACTTCAATCTATACAATGAGCAGTTCTTC. The gene calls are TRBV11-2 and TRBJ2-1, with a weak D call TRBD2 (6 bases). The V end was cut by 5 bases, the J end by 4 bases, with 24 bases between. Germline CDR1 reads SGHAT; CDR2 reads FQNNGV. The CDR3 length is 18 residues.

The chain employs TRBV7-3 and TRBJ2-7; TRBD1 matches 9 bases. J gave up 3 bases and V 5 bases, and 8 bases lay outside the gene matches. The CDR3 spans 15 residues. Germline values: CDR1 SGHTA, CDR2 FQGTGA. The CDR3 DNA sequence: TGTGCCAGCAGCGTTTCCGGGACAGGGATCTACGAGCAGTACTTC. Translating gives CASSVSGTGIYEQYF.

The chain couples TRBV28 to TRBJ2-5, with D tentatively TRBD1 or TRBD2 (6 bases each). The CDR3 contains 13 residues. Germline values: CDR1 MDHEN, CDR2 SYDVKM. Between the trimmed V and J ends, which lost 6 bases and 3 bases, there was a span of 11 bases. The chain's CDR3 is CASRGRGEETQYF. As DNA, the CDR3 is TGTGCCAGCAGAGGAAGGGGGGAAGAGACCCAGTACTTC.

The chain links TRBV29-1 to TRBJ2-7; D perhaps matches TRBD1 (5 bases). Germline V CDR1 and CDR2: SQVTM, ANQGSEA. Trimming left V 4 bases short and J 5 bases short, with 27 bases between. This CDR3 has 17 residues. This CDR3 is CSVVAPSAGKSFNEQYF. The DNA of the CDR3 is TGCAGCGTTGTAGCCCCATCCGCAGGGAAATCATTCAACGAGCAGTACTTC.

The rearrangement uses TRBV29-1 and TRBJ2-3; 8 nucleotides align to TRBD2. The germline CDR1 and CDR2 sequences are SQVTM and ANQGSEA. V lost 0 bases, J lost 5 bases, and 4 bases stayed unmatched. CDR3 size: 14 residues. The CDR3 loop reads CSVEDHSGGDTQYF. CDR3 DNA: TGCAGCGTTGAAGATCACAGCGGGGGAGATACGCAGTATTTT.

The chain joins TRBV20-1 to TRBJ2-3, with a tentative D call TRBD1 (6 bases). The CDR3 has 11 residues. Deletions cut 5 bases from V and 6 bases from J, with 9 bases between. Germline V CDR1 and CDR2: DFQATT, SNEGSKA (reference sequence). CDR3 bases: TGCAGTGCTGGCGACAGGGATACGCAGTATTTT. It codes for CSAGDRDTQYF.

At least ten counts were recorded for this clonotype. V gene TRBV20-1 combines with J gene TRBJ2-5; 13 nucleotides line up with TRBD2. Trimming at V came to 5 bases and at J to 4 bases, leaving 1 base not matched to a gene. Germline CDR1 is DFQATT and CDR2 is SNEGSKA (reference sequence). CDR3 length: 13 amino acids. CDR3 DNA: TGCAGTGCTGGACTAGCGGGAGTAGAGACCCAGTACTTC. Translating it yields CSAGLAGVETQYF.

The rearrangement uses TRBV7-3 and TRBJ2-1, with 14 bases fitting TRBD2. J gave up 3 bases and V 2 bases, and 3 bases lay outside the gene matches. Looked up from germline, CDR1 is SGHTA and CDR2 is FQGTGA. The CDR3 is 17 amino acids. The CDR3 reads CASSLGTSGSYYNEQFF. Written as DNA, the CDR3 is TGTGCCAGCAGCTTAGGGACTAGCGGGAGTTACTACAATGAGCAGTTCTTC. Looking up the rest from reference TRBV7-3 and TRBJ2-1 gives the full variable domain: GAGVSQTPSNKVTEKGKYVELRCDPISGHTALYWYRQSLGQGPEFLIYFQGTGAADDSGLPNDRFFAVRPEGSVSTLKIQRTERGDSAVYLCASSLGTSGSYYNEQFFGPGTRLTVL.

The CDR3 spells CASSGLAGGSSLYEQYF. In DNA, the CDR3 is TGTGCCAGCAGCGGACTAGCGGGAGGCTCTTCTCTTTACGAGCAGTACTTC. The chain uses TRBV7-9 and TRBJ2-7; 14 bases align to TRBD2. This CDR3 has 17 amino acids. From germline, CDR1 is SEHNR and CDR2 FQNEAQ (reference sequence). Unmatched junction bases numbered 10, after V lost 5 bases and J lost 4 bases.

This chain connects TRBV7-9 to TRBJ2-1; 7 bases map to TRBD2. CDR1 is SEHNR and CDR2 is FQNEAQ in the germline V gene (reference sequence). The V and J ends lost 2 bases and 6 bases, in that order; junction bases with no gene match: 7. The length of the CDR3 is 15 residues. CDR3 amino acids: CASSLREREGNEQFF. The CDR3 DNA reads TGTGCCAGCAGCTTACGGGAAAGGGAGGGCAATGAGCAGTTCTTC. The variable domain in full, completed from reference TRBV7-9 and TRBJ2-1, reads DTGVSQNPRHKITKRGQNVTFRCDPISEHNRLYWYRQTLGQGPEFLTYFQNEAQLEKSRLLSDRFSAERPKGSFSTLEIQRTEQGDSAMYLCASSLREREGNEQFFGPGTRLTVL.

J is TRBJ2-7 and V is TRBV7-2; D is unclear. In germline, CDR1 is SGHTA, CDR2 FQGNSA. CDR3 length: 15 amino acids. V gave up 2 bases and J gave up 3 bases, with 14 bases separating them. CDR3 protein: CASSLFGDNRYEQYF. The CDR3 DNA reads TGTGCCAGCAGCTTATTTGGGGATAACCGCTACGAGCAGTACTTC.

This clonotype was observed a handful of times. CDR3 protein: CASSEAPYEQYF. Written as DNA, the CDR3 is TGTGCCAGCAGTGAAGCGCCCTACGAGCAGTACTTC. The rearrangement uses TRBV2 and TRBJ2-7, with D hard to call. V lost 0 bases and J lost 2, with 2 bases in between. Germline V lookup: CDR1 SNHLY, CDR2 FYNNEI. The CDR3 consists of 12 residues.

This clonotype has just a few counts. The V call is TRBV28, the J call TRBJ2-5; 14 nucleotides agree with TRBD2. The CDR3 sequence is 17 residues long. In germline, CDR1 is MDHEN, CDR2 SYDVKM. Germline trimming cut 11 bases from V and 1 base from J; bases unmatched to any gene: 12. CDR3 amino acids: CAGGTSGRAGLQETQYF. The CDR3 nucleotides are TGTGCCGGCGGGACTAGCGGGAGAGCGGGGCTCCAAGAGACCCAGTACTTC. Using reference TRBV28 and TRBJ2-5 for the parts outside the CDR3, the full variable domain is DVKVTQSSRYLVKRTGEKVFLECVQDMDHENMFWYRQDPGLGLRLIYFSYDVKMKEKGDIPEGYSVSREKKERFSLILESASTNQTSMYLCAGGTSGRAGLQETQYFGPGTRLLVL.

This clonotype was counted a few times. The CDR3 reads CASSLVGQGRSKNIQYF. The CDR3 nucleotides are TGTGCCAGCAGTTTGGTGGGACAGGGAAGATCCAAAAACATTCAGTACTTC. This chain uses TRBV28 with TRBJ2-4; 9 nucleotides align to TRBD1. The CDR3 consists of 17 residues. Germline V CDR1 and CDR2: MDHEN, SYDVKM. Germline trimming cut 3 bases from V and 2 bases from J; bases unmatched to any gene: 8.

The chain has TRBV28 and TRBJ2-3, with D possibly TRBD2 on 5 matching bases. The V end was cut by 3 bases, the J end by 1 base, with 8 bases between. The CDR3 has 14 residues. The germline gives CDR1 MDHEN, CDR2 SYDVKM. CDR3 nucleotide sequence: TGTGCCAGCAGTTTTGTGGGAGGCACAGATACGCAGTATTTT. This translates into CASSFVGGTDTQYF.

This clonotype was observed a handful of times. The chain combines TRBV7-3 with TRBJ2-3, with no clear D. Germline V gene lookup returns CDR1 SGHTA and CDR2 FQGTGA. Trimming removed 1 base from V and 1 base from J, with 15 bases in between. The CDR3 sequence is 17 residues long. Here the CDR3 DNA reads TGTGCCAGCAGCTTAAAGTCCCTAGGTCCCCGCACAGATACGCAGTATTTT. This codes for CASSLKSLGPRTDTQYF. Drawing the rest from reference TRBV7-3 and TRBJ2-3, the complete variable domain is GAGVSQTPSNKVTEKGKYVELRCDPISGHTALYWYRQSLGQGPEFLIYFQGTGAADDSGLPNDRFFAVRPEGSVSTLKIQRTERGDSAVYLCASSLKSLGPRTDTQYFGPGTRLTVL.

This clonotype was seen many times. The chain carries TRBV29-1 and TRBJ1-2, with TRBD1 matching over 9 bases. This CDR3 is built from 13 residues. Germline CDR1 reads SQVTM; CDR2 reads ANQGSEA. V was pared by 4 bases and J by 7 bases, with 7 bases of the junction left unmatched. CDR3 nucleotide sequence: TGCAGCGTTGGTCCCGGGACAGGGAGTGGCTACACCTTC. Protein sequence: CSVGPGTGSGYTF.

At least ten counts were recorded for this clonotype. CDR3 bases: TGTGCCAGCAGCTTAGCGCGACAGGCCCACGAGCAGTACTTC. Residues: CASSLARQAHEQYF. The chain uses TRBV7-9 and TRBJ2-7; D possibly corresponds to TRBD1 (6 bases). The V end lost 0 bases, the J end lost 5 bases, and 11 bases lay between the germline ends. The CDR3 consists of 14 residues. Germline CDR1 is SEHNR and CDR2 is FQNEAQ (reference sequence).

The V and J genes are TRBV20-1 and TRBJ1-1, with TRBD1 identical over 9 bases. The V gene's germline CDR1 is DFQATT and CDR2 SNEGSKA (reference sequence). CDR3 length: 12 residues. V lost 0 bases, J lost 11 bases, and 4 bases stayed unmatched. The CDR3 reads CSARDGTGTAFF. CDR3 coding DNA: TGCAGTGCTAGAGATGGGACAGGGACGGCTTTCTTT.

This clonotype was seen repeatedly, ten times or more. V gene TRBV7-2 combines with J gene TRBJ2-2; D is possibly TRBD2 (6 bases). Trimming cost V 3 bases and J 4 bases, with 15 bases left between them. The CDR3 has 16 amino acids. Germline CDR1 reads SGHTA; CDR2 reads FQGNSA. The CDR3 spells CASSFNPGLITGELFF. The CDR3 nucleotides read TGTGCCAGCAGCTTTAACCCGGGACTCATCACCGGGGAGCTGTTTTTT.